This passage covers 18 T cell receptor beta chains from one sample sequenced in a study of regulatory T cells in long-lasting Graves disease. iRepertoire HTBI primers and Arm-PCR of CDR3 regions built TCR beta libraries. MiXCR, applied by TCRdb to the multiplex PCR reads, yields one record per CDR3 protein. The sample has 350,000 to 450,000 distinct CDR3 sequences; roughly 20% are singletons. Time point denoted: persistent/refractory GD, antithyroid drugs over 5 years with positive TRAb. After RNA was extracted from PBMCs, the TCR library was made from it. Here the sequenced sample was peripheral blood mononuclear cells (PBMCs), taken when the disease was refractory, from a patient treated with antithyroid drugs. Receptors were obtained from a middle-aged woman with Graves disease.

The V and J genes are TRBV27 and TRBJ1-5; D possibly corresponds to TRBD1 (6 bases). CDR3 length: 16 amino acids. V was pared by 5 bases and J by 0 bases, with 14 bases between. CDR1 and CDR2 from the germline V gene are MNHEY and SMNVEV (reference sequence). The CDR3 spells CASSALTGDSNQPQHF. Here the CDR3 DNA reads TGTGCCAGCAGTGCCCTGACAGGAGATAGCAATCAGCCCCAGCATTTT.

The gene calls are TRBV18 and TRBJ1-1, with 11 bases fitting TRBD1. Germline assignment: CDR1 KGHSH and CDR2 LQKENI. V dropped 3 bases and J dropped 3; count of bases not matched to a gene: 3. CDR3 size: 15 residues. CDR3 coding DNA: TGTGCCAGCTCACCTTCGGGACAGGGGGACACTGAAGCTTTCTTT. As protein: CASSPSGQGDTEAFF.

This clonotype was counted ten times or more. V gene TRBV12-3 or TRBV12-4 combines with J gene TRBJ2-7, with TRBD1 as a possible D gene (6 bases). This CDR3 spans 14 amino acids. The V gene lost 6 bases and the J gene lost 0 bases, with 12 bases spanning the gap. CDR3: CASRYDRSSYEQYF. CDR3 in DNA: TGTGCCAGCAGATACGACAGGAGCTCCTACGAGCAGTACTTC.

V usage is TRBV19 and J usage is TRBJ2-1, with D unresolved. The germline V and J ends were trimmed by 5 bases and 7 bases, with 12 bases remaining between them. The CDR3 contains 13 residues. The germline gives CDR1 LNHDA, CDR2 SQIVND (reference sequence). DNA of the CDR3: TGTGCCAGTAGTTCCCGCCGGTGGAATGAGCAGTTCTTC. Protein product: CASSSRRWNEQFF.

This clonotype was detected ten times or more. The gene calls are TRBV28 and TRBJ2-7, with D tentatively TRBD1 (6 bases). V gave up 5 bases and J gave up 2 bases, with 16 bases separating them. The germline gives CDR1 MDHEN, CDR2 SYDVKM. This CDR3 contains 15 residues. The CDR3, as DNA: TGTGCCAGCAGTCCAATACAGGGTACCGCCTACGAGCAGTACTTC. Translated, it gives CASSPIQGTAYEQYF.

This clonotype was counted only a few times. The chain is built from TRBV7-2 and TRBJ2-2; D uncertain. The V end was cut by 1 base, the J end by 4 bases, with 7 bases between. This CDR3 region has 14 residues. Germline values: CDR1 SGHTA, CDR2 FQGNSA. CDR3 nucleotide sequence: TGTGCCAGCAGCTTAGTCAGGACCACCGGGGAGCTGTTTTTT. This encodes CASSLVRTTGELFF.

This clonotype was seen more than once but under ten times. The chain is built from TRBV2 and TRBJ2-5; 12 bases match TRBD2. The CDR3 is 17 amino acids. CDR1 and CDR2 from the germline V gene are SNHLY and FYNNEI. V shed 6 bases, J shed 1 base, and the junction held 9 bases outside the gene matches. The CDR3 DNA is TGTGCCAGCAGCTTAGCGGGACTAGCGGGTAGCCAAGAGACCCAGTACTTC. It translates to CASSLAGLAGSQETQYF.

This clonotype has ten or more counts. The chain joins TRBV29-1 to TRBJ1-1; TRBD1 matches 7 bases. The CDR3 consists of 13 residues. Trimming removed 6 bases from V and 2 bases from J; junction bases left unmatched: 6. Germline assignment: CDR1 SQVTM and CDR2 ANQGSEA. Here the CDR3 DNA reads TGCAGCGTGAACCGGGACAGTAACACTGAAGCTTTCTTT. Translation gives CSVNRDSNTEAFF.

The table lists this clonotype with many counts. The gene calls are TRBV15 and TRBJ2-7, with a weak D call TRBD2 (6 bases). The CDR3 extends over 14 amino acids. V was cut by 4 bases and J by 6 bases, with 16 bases left in between. Germline values: CDR1 LNHNV, CDR2 YYDKDF (reference sequence). Written as DNA, the CDR3 is TGTGCCACCAGCAACTTGGCGGGAAGCCGCGAGCAGTACTTC. The encoded protein is CATSNLAGSREQYF.

In this sample, this clonotype turned up many times. J is TRBJ1-2 and V is TRBV10-2; a possible D gene is TRBD1 (6 bases). The V and J ends lost 2 bases and 8 bases respectively, with 12 bases between them. The germline gives CDR1 WSHSY, CDR2 SAAADI. There are 13 residues in the CDR3. CDR3 sequence (DNA): TGCGCCAGCAGTGAGCAGGGGTACGACGGCTACACCTTC. Residues: CASSEQGYDGYTF.

V gene TRBV4-1 combines with J gene TRBJ1-2, with D possibly being TRBD1 (6 bases). The length of the CDR3 is 16 residues. V was shortened by 3 bases and J by 7 bases, with 21 bases between the two germline ends. The germline V gene encodes CDR1 MGHRA and CDR2 YSYEKL. The CDR3 is CASSQVTGSLGFGYTF. CDR3 in DNA: TGCGCCAGCAGCCAGGTCACAGGGTCCCTTGGCTTTGGCTACACCTTC.

This clonotype was found many times. The V and J genes are TRBV6-1 and TRBJ1-2; 8 bases are a match to TRBD1. V trimming: 5 bases; J trimming: 4 bases; junction bases outside the gene matches: 9. The CDR3 has 15 amino acids. Germline loops: CDR1 MNHNS, CDR2 SASEGT. The CDR3 nucleotides read TGTGCCAGCAGTCCCAGGGGGCAGACAGGCTATGGCTACACCTTC. Translating it yields CASSPRGQTGYGYTF.

This clonotype appeared a few times. This rearrangement joins TRBV20-1 to TRBJ2-2; D unresolved. Germline CDR1 is DFQATT and CDR2 is SNEGSKA (reference sequence). This CDR3 contains 16 residues. Trimming removed 4 bases from V and 1 base from J, with 16 bases in between. The CDR3 DNA follows: TGCAGTGCTACCCTCACCCACCTTGGGAACACCGGGGAGCTGTTTTTT. This translates into CSATLTHLGNTGELFF.

This clonotype appeared many times. The V and J genes are TRBV11-2 and TRBJ2-7, with 9 positions matching TRBD1. The CDR3 extends over 14 amino acids. Trimming took 6 bases from V and 5 from J; bases not matched to a gene: 8. Germline V gene lookup returns CDR1 SGHAT and CDR2 FQNNGV. The CDR3 nucleotides read TGTGCCAGCAGACTCACAGGGGGCGTCGACGAGCAGTACTTC. Translation gives CASRLTGGVDEQYF.

The sample holds a few counts of this clonotype. The gene calls are TRBV15 and TRBJ2-2; the match to TRBD2 covers 13 bases. Germline assignment: CDR1 LNHNV and CDR2 YYDKDF (reference sequence). This CDR3 is 17 amino acids long. With V trimmed by 5 bases and J by 5 bases, 8 bases remained unmatched. For the CDR3, the DNA is TGTGCCACCAGCCTAGGGACTAGCGGGATGTTTACCGGGGAGCTGTTTTTT. Residues: CATSLGTSGMFTGELFF.

The J gene is TRBJ2-5, the V gene TRBV7-8; 11 bases fit TRBD1. The V gene end was trimmed by 4 bases and the J gene end by 4 bases; junction bases not matched to a gene: 8. Per germline, CDR1 SGHVS and CDR2 FQNEAQ. This CDR3 comprises 16 residues. CDR3 coding DNA: TGTGCCAGCAGCTCCTTCGGACAGGGGGCAAGAGAGACCCAGTACTTC. Its translation is CASSSFGQGARETQYF.

This clonotype was observed a few times. V gene TRBV20-1 combines with J gene TRBJ1-5, with D maybe TRBD1 (5 bases). The length of the CDR3 is 15 residues. The ends were cut back, 3 bases at V and 8 bases at J, with 20 bases in the middle. CDR1 and CDR2 from the germline V gene are DFQATT and SNEGSKA (reference sequence). CDR3 sequence: CSARALYGGLEPQHF. Here the CDR3 DNA reads TGCAGTGCTAGGGCTCTGTATGGGGGACTCGAGCCCCAGCATTTT.

This clonotype was detected ten times or more. This chain links TRBV7-9 with TRBJ1-5, with a possible D match to TRBD1 (6 bases). The CDR3 length is 14 residues. V lost 3 bases and J lost 7, with 13 bases in between. Germline V gene sequence: CDR1 SEHNR, CDR2 FQNEAQ (reference sequence). In nucleotides, the CDR3 is TGTGCCAGCAGCTTGCAGGGGAAGGGGCAGCCCCAGCATTTT. This gives the protein CASSLQGKGQPQHF.